The 30 T cell receptor beta chains given below trace back to one sample, sequenced in a study of shared clonotypes between healthy human individuals. The data were produced by immunoSEQ multiplex PCR, yet TCRdb's version contains in-frame clones alone and is incomplete. The sample has more than 2,000,000 clones; around 94% are singletons. The sample was naive CD4+ T cells sorted from blood. Subset of the sample: CD45RA+ positively selected. The receptors originated from a man aged 18 to 29 in good health.

The chain has TRBV5-1 and TRBJ2-7; TRBD1 matches at 7 bases. Germline values: CDR1 SGHRS, CDR2 YFSETQ. The J segment lost 1 base and the V segment lost 2 bases, leaving 6 bases of the junction unmatched. CDR3 size: 15 residues. The CDR3 region has the DNA TGCGCCAGCAGCTTTGGGACAGATTCTTCCTACGAGCAGTACTTC. Translation gives CASSFGTDSSYEQYF.

The chain has TRBV11-3 and TRBJ1-1; a weak D match, TRBD1 (6 bases). The V end lost 5 bases, the J end lost 4 bases, and 11 bases lay between the germline ends. This CDR3 region has 13 residues. The V gene's germline CDR1 is SGHNT and CDR2 YENEEA. The CDR3: CASSGGQGTEAFF. CDR3 DNA: TGTGCCAGCAGCGGGGGGCAGGGCACTGAAGCTTTCTTT.

The chain combines TRBV7-9 with TRBJ2-7; 10 bases are shared with TRBD2. The CDR3 spans 13 residues. V was pared by 5 bases and J by 7 bases, with 5 bases of the junction left unmatched. The germline gives CDR1 SEHNR, CDR2 FQNEAQ (reference sequence). CDR3 residues: CASSHGLAAEQYF. The CDR3 nucleotides are TGTGCCAGCAGCCATGGACTAGCGGCAGAGCAGTACTTC.

The gene calls are TRBV6-5 and TRBJ2-2; D is undetermined. The CDR3 consists of 14 residues. CDR1 and CDR2 (germline): MNHEY, SVGAGI. V gave up 5 bases and J gave up 7 bases, with 14 bases separating them. CDR3 in DNA: TGTGCCAGCAGTAAGGGTTTGCAAGGCGGGGAGCTGTTTTTT. Translating gives CASSKGLQGGELFF.

The chain combines TRBV11-3 with TRBJ2-7; a possible D gene is TRBD1 (6 bases). The CDR3 runs 13 residues. Germline CDR1 SGHNT, CDR2 YENEEA. V lost 5 bases and J 3 bases, leaving 11 bases between the germline ends. CDR3 residues: CASSLRDNYEQYF. As DNA, the CDR3 is TGTGCCAGCAGCCTCCGGGACAACTACGAGCAGTACTTC.

This clone has just a few counts. The chain is built from TRBV9 and TRBJ1-1, with TRBD1 identical over 9 bases. The V and J ends lost 4 bases and 4 bases, in that order; junction bases with no gene match: 5. Germline V gene sequence: CDR1 SGDLS, CDR2 YYNGEE. CDR3 length: 14 amino acids. CDR3 bases: TGTGCCAGCAGCACGACAGGGGGTACCACTGAAGCTTTCTTT. Encoded protein: CASSTTGGTTEAFF.

The chain carries TRBV15 and TRBJ1-5, with 7 bases identical to TRBD1. There are 17 residues in the CDR3. Germline V CDR1 and CDR2: LNHNV, YYDKDF (reference sequence). Trimming at V came to 2 bases and at J to 4 bases, leaving 11 bases not matched to a gene. The DNA of the CDR3 is TGTGCCACCAGCAGACCCTCCCAGGGGGGACGGAATCAGCCCCAGCATTTT. Translated: CATSRPSQGGRNQPQHF.

J is TRBJ2-7 and V is TRBV9; 9 positions agree with TRBD1. V shed 4 bases and J 2 bases; nucleotides not matched to a gene: 13. CDR1 and CDR2 (germline): SGDLS, YYNGEE. CDR3 length: 17 amino acids. The CDR3 DNA reads TGTGCCAGCAGCCAAGAGATAGGGACAGGGAGGGCCTACGAGCAGTACTTC. Its translation is CASSQEIGTGRAYEQYF.

The chain's CDR3 is CASSPGLAYTSTDTQYF. CDR3 nucleotides: TGTGCCAGCTCACCGGGACTAGCATACACTAGCACAGATACGCAGTATTTT. The chain carries TRBV18 and TRBJ2-3, with TRBD2 matching over 9 bases. The V gene's germline CDR1 is KGHSH and CDR2 LQKENI. Trimming cost V 3 bases and J 0 bases; bases outside gene matches: 7. The CDR3 consists of 17 residues.

The chain links TRBV18 to TRBJ2-5; 8 bases are shared with TRBD2. The germline V gene encodes CDR1 KGHSH and CDR2 LQKENI. The length of the CDR3 is 18 residues. Trimming at V came to 4 bases and at J to 3 bases, leaving 16 bases not matched to a gene. Here the CDR3 reads CASSLWYEAGGSEETQYF. In DNA form, the CDR3 reads TGTGCCAGCTCACTTTGGTATGAGGCGGGAGGTAGCGAAGAGACCCAGTACTTC.

The gene calls are TRBV10-3 and TRBJ1-6; TRBD1 might be the D (5 bases). Trimming shortened V by 8 bases and J by 7 bases, and 12 bases separated the two germline ends. This CDR3 is built from 13 residues. Germline V lookup: CDR1 ENHRY, CDR2 SYGVKD. CDR3 sequence reads: CAIQGLGNSPLHF. CDR3 bases: TGTGCCATCCAGGGTCTAGGAAATTCACCCCTCCACTTT.

This clone was picked up one time. The rearrangement uses TRBV19 and TRBJ1-1; D is unclear. Trimming shortened V by 3 bases and J by 1 base, and 6 bases separated the two germline ends. Germline-derived CDR1 and CDR2 are LNHDA and SQIVND (reference sequence). The CDR3 has 13 amino acids. The CDR3 sequence: CASSMTPNTEAFF. The DNA for the CDR3 is TGTGCCAGTAGTATGACCCCGAACACTGAAGCTTTCTTT.

The J gene is TRBJ1-5, the V gene TRBV6-1, with TRBD1 identical over 7 bases. CDR1 MNHNS and CDR2 SASEGT come from the germline V gene. The trim removed 1 base at V and 7 bases at J, leaving 7 bases unmatched. This CDR3 is 15 amino acids long. The CDR3 nucleotides are TGTGCCAGCAGTGAAGACGGCAGGGGGGGACAGCCCCAGCATTTT. Protein product: CASSEDGRGGQPQHF.

V gene TRBV7-8 combines with J gene TRBJ1-3; weak D call: TRBD1 (6 bases). CDR1 SGHVS and CDR2 FQNEAQ come from the germline V gene. This CDR3 comprises 15 residues. V was clipped by 4 bases and J by 3 bases, with 13 bases between them. CDR3 residues: CASSYTGLGGNTIYF. The CDR3 nucleotides read TGTGCCAGCAGCTACACAGGGCTGGGTGGAAACACCATATATTTT.

This chain joins TRBV2 and TRBJ2-2; TRBD1 aligns across 9 bases. The V segment lost 7 bases and the J segment 4 bases; nucleotides outside the gene matches: 4. This CDR3 has 14 amino acids. Germline assignment: CDR1 SNHLY and CDR2 FYNNEI. The CDR3 protein is CASNRQGVTGELFF. CDR3 bases: TGTGCCAGCAACAGACAGGGGGTCACCGGGGAGCTGTTTTTT.

The rearrangement links TRBV10-3 to TRBJ2-1, with D maybe TRBD2 (5 bases). Trimming pared 0 bases from V and 7 bases from J, leaving 10 bases between. This CDR3 is 14 amino acids long. Germline CDR1 is ENHRY and CDR2 is SYGVKD. The CDR3 loop reads CAISESPSLNEQFF. The CDR3 DNA sequence: TGTGCCATCAGTGAGTCCCCTAGCTTGAATGAGCAGTTCTTC.

This clone was picked up one time. The chain has TRBV4-1 and TRBJ2-4; 10 bases fit TRBD1. The CDR3 extends over 12 amino acids. The J segment lost 8 bases and the V segment lost 8 bases, leaving 3 bases of the junction unmatched. CDR1 is MGHRA and CDR2 is YSYEKL in the germline V gene. CDR3 bases: TGCGCCAGCCGGGACAGGGGATACATTCAGTACTTC. It is translated as CASRDRGYIQYF.

This chain links TRBV5-4 with TRBJ2-3; D is possibly TRBD2 (5 bases). The CDR3 length is 15 residues. The V gene's germline CDR1 is SGHNT and CDR2 YYREEE (reference sequence). The V gene lost 4 bases and the J gene lost 1 base, with 13 bases spanning the gap. The CDR3 bases are TGTGCCAGCAGCGCGGGTCCGCGGGGCACAGATACGCAGTATTTT. Its translation is CASSAGPRGTDTQYF.

V and J are TRBV6-5 and TRBJ2-7; a weak D match, TRBD2 (6 bases). The CDR3 covers 13 residues. V lost 7 bases to trimming and J lost 0 bases, with 10 bases between them. Germline V gene sequence: CDR1 MNHEY, CDR2 SVGAGI. This CDR3 reads CASTGTASYEQYF. In DNA, the CDR3 is TGTGCCAGCACCGGGACTGCCTCCTACGAGCAGTACTTC.

This clone was seen once. The rearrangement links TRBV9 to TRBJ2-3; 8 nucleotides align to TRBD1. With V trimmed by 4 bases and J by 6 bases, 13 bases remained unmatched. In germline, CDR1 is SGDLS, CDR2 YYNGEE. This CDR3 contains 16 residues. CDR3 bases: TGTGCCAGCAGCACCGGGACAGGCAAGAGGCTCGATACGCAGTATTTT. This translates into CASSTGTGKRLDTQYF.

For this clone: The sample contains more than one DNA sequence encoding this CDR3. This chain connects TRBV30 to TRBJ2-6; D is undetermined. The V gene's germline CDR1 is GTSNPN and CDR2 SVGIG (reference sequence). Trimming pared 8 bases from V and 3 bases from J, leaving 8 bases between. There are 12 residues in the CDR3. The CDR3 coding sequence is TGTGCCGTATCAAGTGGGGCCAACGTCCTGACTTTC. Its protein product is CAVSSGANVLTF.

The chain employs TRBV18 and TRBJ2-5, with TRBD1 matching over 7 bases. The CDR3 runs to 14 residues. Unmatched junction bases numbered 5, after V lost 3 bases and J lost 4 bases. Per the germline V gene, CDR1 is KGHSH and CDR2 is LQKENI. CDR3 sequence: CASSPTGKGETQYF. CDR3 coding DNA: TGTGCCAGCTCACCGACAGGGAAGGGAGAGACCCAGTACTTC.

This clone was counted a single time. This sample includes further DNA sequences coding for the same CDR3. V usage is TRBV19 and J usage is TRBJ2-5; TRBD1 matches at 7 bases. V shed 9 bases and J 2 bases; nucleotides not matched to a gene: 6. Germline V gives CDR1 LNHDA, CDR2 SQIVND (reference sequence). This CDR3 spans 13 amino acids. CDR3 nucleotide sequence: TGTGCCAGCACGGGGACAGCTCAAGAGACCCAGTACTTC. Translation: CASTGTAQETQYF. Filled out from reference TRBV19 and TRBJ2-5, the complete variable domain reads DGGITQSPKYLFRKEGQNVTLSCEQNLNHDAMYWYRQDPGQGLRLIYYSQIVNDFQKGDIAEGYSVSREKKESFPLTVTSAQKNPTAFYLCASTGTAQETQYFGPGTRLLVL.

This chain joins TRBV28 and TRBJ1-1; D is possibly TRBD1 (6 bases). There are 13 residues in the CDR3. Between the trimmed V and J ends, which lost 3 bases and 3 bases, there was a span of 8 bases. Germline V gives CDR1 MDHEN, CDR2 SYDVKM. In DNA, the CDR3 is TGTGCCAGCAGTTTCGGACAGCACACTGAAGCTTTCTTT. Amino acids: CASSFGQHTEAFF.

The chain uses TRBV6-1 and TRBJ2-4, with no clear D. V was clipped by 2 bases and J by 0 bases, with 8 bases between them. The CDR3 is 15 residues long. CDR1 MNHNS and CDR2 SASEGT come from the germline V gene. Written as DNA, the CDR3 is TGTGCCAGCAGTGAAAACAGCGTAGCCAAAAACATTCAGTACTTC. The encoded protein is CASSENSVAKNIQYF.

As to this clone: Other DNA sequences within the sample encode an identical CDR3. This chain uses TRBV6-1 with TRBJ1-5; TRBD1 aligns across 8 bases. Germline assignment: CDR1 MNHNS and CDR2 SASEGT. The CDR3 runs 14 residues. V gave up 6 bases and J gave up 6 bases; unmatched junction bases: 7. CDR3 DNA: TGTGCCAGCAGCGGACAGGGCTCCGGTCAGCCCCAGCATTTT. Encoded protein: CASSGQGSGQPQHF.

This clone has only a few counts. The gene calls are TRBV9 and TRBJ1-4; D call uncertain. The germline V and J ends were trimmed by 4 bases and 6 bases, with 13 bases remaining between them. Per the germline V gene, CDR1 is SGDLS and CDR2 is YYNGEE. CDR3 length equals 14 residues. The CDR3 sequence: CASSPTIPDEKLFF. CDR3 sequence (DNA): TGTGCCAGCAGCCCCACGATACCGGATGAAAAACTGTTTTTT. The full variable domain, with the rest looked up from reference TRBV9 and TRBJ1-4, is DSGVTQTPKHLITATGQRVTLRCSPRSGDLSVYWYQQSLDQGLQFLIQYYNGEERAKGNILERFSAQQFPDLHSELNLSSLELGDSALYFCASSPTIPDEKLFFGSGTQLSVL.

The rearrangement uses TRBV5-1 and TRBJ2-5; D unresolved. V lost 6 bases and J lost 2, with 14 bases in between. Germline loops: CDR1 SGHRS, CDR2 YFSETQ. The CDR3 covers 14 residues. The CDR3 DNA follows: TGCGCCAGCAACCATCCGGGCAGTCAAGAGACCCAGTACTTC. Its translation is CASNHPGSQETQYF.

V usage is TRBV6-5 and J usage is TRBJ2-5, with no clear D. Trimming left V 1 base short and J 0 bases short, with 3 bases between. Per germline, CDR1 MNHEY and CDR2 SVGAGI. This CDR3 comprises 13 residues. The CDR3 nucleotides are TGTGCCAGCAGTTACTGGTACCAAGAGACCCAGTACTTC. Translating gives CASSYWYQETQYF.

This chain uses TRBV19 with TRBJ1-3, with 7 positions matching TRBD1. The V and J ends lost 7 bases and 4 bases, in that order; junction bases with no gene match: 7. The CDR3 is 14 amino acids. Per the germline V gene, CDR1 is LNHDA and CDR2 is SQIVND (reference sequence). The CDR3 sequence is CASIQGGQGNTIYF. CDR3 DNA sequence: TGTGCCAGTATCCAGGGGGGACAAGGAAACACCATATATTTT.